The 26 T cell receptor beta chains below were found in one sample sequenced in a study of patients and donors after allogeneic stem cell transplantation. Via MiXCR, TCRdb re-called the RT-PCR reads, giving one row per CDR3 protein. The table shows 900,000 to 1,000,000 distinct CDR3 sequences, with about 20% occurring only once. Sequenced input: blood, either unsorted or a sorted T cell fraction (not recorded which). The source of these receptors is a human donor who was either an allogeneic HSCT recipient or a stem cell or donor lymphocyte infusion donor (not recorded which). It is not recorded whose cells these are; they may come from a transplant donor.

In this sample, this clonotype turned up many times. This chain joins TRBV27 and TRBJ2-5; D unresolved. CDR3 size: 12 residues. V gave up 8 bases and J gave up 0 bases, with 7 bases separating them. Germline V gene data show CDR1 as MNHEY and CDR2 as SMNVEV (reference sequence). CDR3: CASSPNQETQYF. The CDR3 DNA is TGTGCCAGCTCACCCAACCAAGAGACCCAGTACTTC.

This clonotype has more than one count but fewer than ten. The chain's CDR3 is CASSSLREATHEQYF. CDR3 coding DNA: TGTGCCAGCAGTTCGTTGCGGGAAGCCACCCATGAGCAGTACTTC. This chain links TRBV27 with TRBJ2-7; D perhaps matches TRBD2 (6 bases). The CDR3 covers 15 residues. Per germline, CDR1 MNHEY and CDR2 SMNVEV (reference sequence). Trimming took off 4 bases at V and 7 bases at J, with 20 bases between the two ends.

The V gene is TRBV9, the J gene TRBJ2-3, with D perhaps TRBD2 (5 bases). V gave up 5 bases and J gave up 1 base, with 17 bases separating them. This CDR3 comprises 16 residues. Per the germline V gene, CDR1 is SGDLS and CDR2 is YYNGEE. The CDR3 region has the DNA TGTGCCAGCAGTCGTGGAGGTCTCCCCCGCACAGATACGCAGTATTTT. Translated, it gives CASSRGGLPRTDTQYF.

The genes are TRBV20-1 and TRBJ2-7; the match to TRBD1 covers 10 bases. This CDR3 is 13 amino acids long. The germline gives CDR1 DFQATT, CDR2 SNEGSKA (reference sequence). Unmatched junction bases numbered 7, after V lost 4 bases and J lost 7 bases. CDR3 sequence reads: CSATRDRGREQYF. In DNA form, the CDR3 reads TGCAGTGCTACGAGGGACAGGGGTAGAGAGCAGTACTTC.

There are many counts of this clonotype. The V call is TRBV5-1, the J call TRBJ1-1, with 7 positions matching TRBD1. Trimming cost V 5 bases and J 7 bases; bases outside gene matches: 8. The germline CDR1 and CDR2 sequences are SGHRS and YFSETQ. The CDR3 loop spans 13 amino acids. DNA of the CDR3: TGCGCCAGCAGTTTGAGACAGGGAAATGAAGCTTTCTTT. This codes for CASSLRQGNEAFF.

This clonotype appeared a single time. The chain combines TRBV5-5 with TRBJ2-4, with a possible D match to TRBD2 (6 bases). V was clipped by 3 bases and J by 6 bases, with 16 bases between them. Germline CDR1 and CDR2: SGHKS and YYEKEE (reference sequence). There are 15 residues in the CDR3. The CDR3 sequence is CASSSSGERRNIQYF. CDR3 nucleotide sequence: TGTGCCAGCAGCTCGTCGGGAGAACGGAGAAACATTCAGTACTTC.

V gene TRBV2 combines with J gene TRBJ2-1, with 7 bases aligning to TRBD1. V was clipped by 5 bases and J by 4 bases; unmatched bases: 8. This CDR3 has 15 amino acids. The V gene's germline CDR1 is SNHLY and CDR2 FYNNEI. CDR3 sequence (DNA): TGTGCCAGCAGTCGGCAGGGACAGAAATACAATGAGCAGTTCTTC. Its translation is CASSRQGQKYNEQFF.

Note on this clonotype: One junction end does not reproduce the germline sequence, and a read error may be involved. This sequence joins TRBV7-7 and TRBJ2-2; tentative D call: TRBD1 (6 bases). Germline V CDR1 and CDR2: SSHAT, FNYEAQ (reference sequence). CDR3 size: 14 residues. The CDR3 here is CASKAGENTGELFF. The CDR3, as DNA: TGTGCTAGCAAGGCAGGGGAGAACACCGGGGAGCTGTTTTTT.

CDR3 residues: CASSWGVDQPQHF. As DNA, the CDR3 is TGTGCCAGCAGCTGGGGCGTCGATCAGCCCCAGCATTTT. The chain recombines TRBV5-6 with TRBJ1-5; the D gene is possibly TRBD1 (5 bases). V lost 3 bases and J lost 5, with 9 bases in between. This CDR3 comprises 13 residues. Germline CDR1 SGHDT, CDR2 YYEEEE.

The chain employs TRBV6-5 and TRBJ2-2; D uncertain. The CDR3 runs 13 residues. From germline, CDR1 is MNHEY and CDR2 SVGAGI. Deletions cut 2 bases from V and 6 bases from J, with 7 bases between. As DNA, the CDR3 is TGTGCCAGCAGTTACGATGTCCCCGGGGAGCTGTTTTTT. As protein: CASSYDVPGELFF.

This clonotype was counted only a few times. V is TRBV5-1 and J is TRBJ1-4; 8 positions match TRBD1. The CDR3 contains 15 residues. J gave up 4 bases and V 4 bases, and 6 bases lay outside the gene matches. Germline V gives CDR1 SGHRS, CDR2 YFSETQ. CDR3 nucleotide sequence: TGCGCCAGCAGCCCGGGACAGGCGATTAATGAAAAACTGTTTTTT. Its protein product is CASSPGQAINEKLFF. Full variable domain (remainder filled in from reference TRBV5-1 and TRBJ1-4): KAGVTQTPRYLIKTRGQQVTLSCSPISGHRSVSWYQQTPGQGLQFLFEYFSETQRNKGNFPGRFSGRQFSNSRSEMNVSTLELGDSALYLCASSPGQAINEKLFFGSGTQLSVL.

The chain links TRBV20-1 to TRBJ1-1; unclear D gene. CDR3 length: 13 amino acids. V was shortened by 3 bases and J by 0 bases, with 8 bases between the two germline ends. Germline-derived CDR1 and CDR2 are DFQATT and SNEGSKA (reference sequence). The CDR3 is CSASKGLNTEAFF. CDR3 sequence (DNA): TGCAGTGCTAGTAAGGGATTGAACACTGAAGCTTTCTTT.

This chain joins TRBV27 and TRBJ1-1, with D perhaps TRBD1 (5 bases). The CDR3 has 13 amino acids. Trimming removed 0 bases from V and 8 bases from J, with 10 bases in between. CDR1 is MNHEY, CDR2 SMNVEV, per germline (reference sequence). CDR3 sequence: CASSLSQGGEAFF. The CDR3 nucleotides read TGTGCCAGCAGTTTATCGCAGGGTGGGGAAGCTTTCTTT.

This clonotype was seen more than once but under ten times. This sequence joins TRBV4-2 and TRBJ1-4; D unclear. The germline gives CDR1 LGHNA, CDR2 YNFKEQ. Deletions cut 0 bases from V and 0 bases from J, with 11 bases between. This CDR3 is 17 amino acids long. The CDR3 protein is CASSQDSLAATNEKLFF. The DNA for the CDR3 is TGTGCCAGCAGCCAAGATTCGTTGGCAGCAACTAATGAAAAACTGTTTTTT.

Ten or more counts support this clonotype. CDR3 DNA sequence: TGCAGCGCCTCATCTTCGATTGGGAACACTGAAGCTTTCTTT. The encoded protein is CSASSSIGNTEAFF. The chain recombines TRBV29-1 with TRBJ1-1; D remains ambiguous. Per the germline V gene, CDR1 is SQVTM and CDR2 is ANQGSEA. The CDR3 is 14 amino acids. V dropped 7 bases and J dropped 1 base, with 16 bases sitting between them.

The genes are TRBV4-1 and TRBJ1-1; possible D gene TRBD1, 6 bases. The V gene lost 6 bases and the J gene lost 1 base, with 12 bases spanning the gap. CDR3 length: 14 residues. Germline V gene lookup returns CDR1 MGHRA and CDR2 YSYEKL. The CDR3 DNA follows: TGCGCCAGCAGGGGACACCTTAAGAACACTGAAGCTTTCTTT. Translation: CASRGHLKNTEAFF.

This sequence joins TRBV24-1 and TRBJ1-1; tentatively, D is TRBD1 (6 bases). This CDR3 has 14 residues. CDR1 and CDR2 (germline): KGHDR, SFDVKD. Trimming removed 7 bases at V and 1 base at J, with 12 bases between. CDR3 in amino acids: CATREGGKNTEAFF. CDR3 nucleotides: TGTGCCACCAGGGAGGGGGGGAAGAACACTGAAGCTTTCTTT.

The chain carries TRBV6-2 or TRBV6-3 and TRBJ2-1; D perhaps matches TRBD1 (5 bases). V lost 7 bases and J lost 4, with 11 bases in between. Germline V gives CDR1 MNHEY, CDR2 SVGEGT. This CDR3 spans 13 amino acids. CDR3 bases: TGTGCCAGCAACCAGGGTGCGTACAATGAGCAGTTCTTC. Its translation is CASNQGAYNEQFF.

In this sample, this clonotype turned up a few times. The rearrangement links TRBV11-1 to TRBJ2-3; 11 bases map to TRBD2. This CDR3 contains 18 residues. Trimming removed 4 bases from V and 5 bases from J; junction bases left unmatched: 14. The V gene's germline CDR1 is SGHAT and CDR2 FQDESV (reference sequence). CDR3 sequence reads: CASSYGLNSGGAGDTQYF. Written as DNA, the CDR3 is TGTGCCAGCAGCTACGGGCTGAATAGCGGGGGGGCCGGAGATACGCAGTATTTT.

J is TRBJ2-4 and V is TRBV5-1, with 8 bases lining up with TRBD2. The length of the CDR3 is 16 residues. The germline CDR1 and CDR2 sequences are SGHRS and YFSETQ. V was clipped by 0 bases and J by 2 bases; unmatched bases: 4. CDR3 sequence: CASSLGTSNTKNIQYF. As DNA, the CDR3 is TGCGCCAGCAGCTTGGGGACTAGCAACACCAAAAACATTCAGTACTTC.

This clonotype has more than one count but fewer than ten. This chain connects TRBV12-3 or TRBV12-4 to TRBJ2-2; 9 nucleotides line up with TRBD1. The V gene end was trimmed by 6 bases and the J gene end by 5 bases; junction bases not matched to a gene: 7. The CDR3 extends over 15 amino acids. DNA of the CDR3: TGTGCCAGCAGCCGAGGACAGGGGTATACCGGGGAGCTGTTTTTT. Translated: CASSRGQGYTGELFF.

The CDR3 DNA sequence: TGCGCCAGCAGAGCGACGGGAGGGAATGAGCAGTTCTTC. It is translated as CASRATGGNEQFF. The V gene is TRBV5-1, the J gene TRBJ2-1, with TRBD2 matching 8 bases. The trim removed 5 bases at V and 7 bases at J, leaving 5 bases unmatched. This CDR3 region has 13 residues. The V gene's germline CDR1 is SGHRS and CDR2 YFSETQ.

This chain joins TRBV24-1 and TRBJ1-2, with D unresolved. Per the germline V gene, CDR1 is KGHDR and CDR2 is SFDVKD. Between the trimmed V and J ends, which lost 4 bases and 6 bases, there was a span of 11 bases. CDR3 size: 13 residues. The DNA for the CDR3 is TGTGCCACCAGTGACCGGACGGTACATGGCTACACCTTC. Translation gives CATSDRTVHGYTF.

This clonotype appeared a few times. This chain links TRBV27 with TRBJ1-4; D uncertain. With 3 bases removed from V and 5 bases from J, the gap between germline ends came to 7 bases. Germline CDR1 MNHEY, CDR2 SMNVEV (reference sequence). The CDR3 contains 13 residues. The CDR3 protein is CASSFAPNEKLFF. Here the CDR3 DNA reads TGTGCCAGCAGTTTTGCCCCCAATGAAAAACTGTTTTTT.

This clonotype has just a few counts. The V call is TRBV21-1, the J call TRBJ2-5; the table gives TRBD1 as D, unverified against the DNA. TRBV21-1 has pseudogene status. The CDR3 length is 14 residues. CDR3 loop: CASSDTGVGETQYF. The CDR3 DNA follows: TGTGCCAGCAGCGATACAGGGGTTGGAGAGACCCAGTACTTC.

The chain has TRBV29-1 and TRBJ2-7; D might be TRBD1 (6 bases). Trimming removed 7 bases from V and 9 bases from J, with 25 bases in between. Germline CDR1 is SQVTM and CDR2 is ANQGSEA. The CDR3 covers 14 residues. In DNA, the CDR3 is TGCAGCGCGTTGGACAGCCGGACAAGTGGTGGGCAGTACTTC. Translation gives CSALDSRTSGGQYF.